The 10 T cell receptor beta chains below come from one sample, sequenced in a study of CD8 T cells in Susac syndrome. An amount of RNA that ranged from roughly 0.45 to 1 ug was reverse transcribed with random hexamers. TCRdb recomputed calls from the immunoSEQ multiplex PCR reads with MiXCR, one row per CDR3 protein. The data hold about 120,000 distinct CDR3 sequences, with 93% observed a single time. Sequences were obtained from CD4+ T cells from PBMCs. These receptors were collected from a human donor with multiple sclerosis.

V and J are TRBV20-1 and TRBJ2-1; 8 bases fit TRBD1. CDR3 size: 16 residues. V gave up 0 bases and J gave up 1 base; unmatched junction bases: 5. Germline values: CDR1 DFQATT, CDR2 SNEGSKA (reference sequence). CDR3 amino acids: CSARDAGGFSYNEQFF. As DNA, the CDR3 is TGCAGTGCTAGAGATGCAGGGGGCTTTTCCTACAATGAGCAGTTCTTC.

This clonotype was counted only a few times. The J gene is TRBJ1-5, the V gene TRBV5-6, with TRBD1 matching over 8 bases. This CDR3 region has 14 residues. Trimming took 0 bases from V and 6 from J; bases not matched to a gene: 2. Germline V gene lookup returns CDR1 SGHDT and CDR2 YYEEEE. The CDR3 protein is CASSLGQGIQPQHF. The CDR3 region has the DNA TGTGCCAGCAGCTTGGGACAGGGGATTCAGCCCCAGCATTTT.

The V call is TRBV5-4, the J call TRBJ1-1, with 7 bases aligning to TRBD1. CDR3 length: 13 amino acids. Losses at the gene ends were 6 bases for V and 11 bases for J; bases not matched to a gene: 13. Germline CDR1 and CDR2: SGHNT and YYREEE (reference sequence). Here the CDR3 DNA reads TGTGCCAGCACAGGATCCCGGGACAGCCGGGCTTTCTTT. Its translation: CASTGSRDSRAFF. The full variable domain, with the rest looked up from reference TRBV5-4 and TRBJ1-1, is ETGVTQSPTHLIKTRGQQVTLRCSSQSGHNTVSWYQQALGQGPQFIFQYYREEENGRGNFPPRFSGLQFPNYSSELNVNALELDDSALYLCASTGSRDSRAFFGQGTRLTVV.

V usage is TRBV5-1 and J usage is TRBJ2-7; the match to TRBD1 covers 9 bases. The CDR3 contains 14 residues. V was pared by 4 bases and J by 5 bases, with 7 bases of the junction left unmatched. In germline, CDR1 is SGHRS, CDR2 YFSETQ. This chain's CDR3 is CASSSATGGDEQYF. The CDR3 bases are TGCGCCAGCAGCAGTGCGACAGGGGGGGACGAGCAGTACTTC. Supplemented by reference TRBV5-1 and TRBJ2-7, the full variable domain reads KAGVTQTPRYLIKTRGQQVTLSCSPISGHRSVSWYQQTPGQGLQFLFEYFSETQRNKGNFPGRFSGRQFSNSRSEMNVSTLELGDSALYLCASSSATGGDEQYFGPGTRLTVT.

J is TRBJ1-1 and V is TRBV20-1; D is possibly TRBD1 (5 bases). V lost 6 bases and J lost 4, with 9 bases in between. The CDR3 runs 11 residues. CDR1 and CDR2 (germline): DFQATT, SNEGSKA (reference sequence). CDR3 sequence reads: CSAPGPTEAFF. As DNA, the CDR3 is TGCAGTGCCCCAGGGCCCACTGAAGCTTTCTTT.

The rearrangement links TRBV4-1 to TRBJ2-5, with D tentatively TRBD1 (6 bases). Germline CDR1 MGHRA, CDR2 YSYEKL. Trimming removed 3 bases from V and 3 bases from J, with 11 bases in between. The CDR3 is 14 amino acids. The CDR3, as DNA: TGCGCCAGCAGCCACCCCGACAGGAAAGAGACCCAGTACTTC. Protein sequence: CASSHPDRKETQYF.

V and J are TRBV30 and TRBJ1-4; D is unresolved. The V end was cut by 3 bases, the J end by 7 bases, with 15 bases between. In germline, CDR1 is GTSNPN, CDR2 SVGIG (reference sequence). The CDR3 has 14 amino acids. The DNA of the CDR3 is TGTGCCTGGAGAGCAAGATTGGCAGCTGAAAAACTGTTTTTT. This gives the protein CAWRARLAAEKLFF.

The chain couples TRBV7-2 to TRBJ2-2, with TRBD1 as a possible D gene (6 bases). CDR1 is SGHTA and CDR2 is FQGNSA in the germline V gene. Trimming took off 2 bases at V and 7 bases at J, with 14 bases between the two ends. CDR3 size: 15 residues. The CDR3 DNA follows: TGTGCCAGCAGCTTACTCGGGCAGGGGAACGGGGAGCTGTTTTTT. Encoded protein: CASSLLGQGNGELFF.

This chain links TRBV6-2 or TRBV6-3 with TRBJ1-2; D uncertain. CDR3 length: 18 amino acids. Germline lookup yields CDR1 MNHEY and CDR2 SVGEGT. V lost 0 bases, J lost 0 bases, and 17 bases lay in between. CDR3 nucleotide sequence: TGTGCCAGCAGTTACTCGGGGTCCGCGGCCCTTTCTAACTATGGCTACACCTTC. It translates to CASSYSGSAALSNYGYTF.

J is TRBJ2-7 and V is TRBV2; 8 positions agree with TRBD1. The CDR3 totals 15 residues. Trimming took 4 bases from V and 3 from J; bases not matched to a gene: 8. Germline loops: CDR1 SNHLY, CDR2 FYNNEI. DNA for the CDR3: TGTGCCAGCAGTGTCAAGGGACAGGCACACTACGAGCAGTACTTC. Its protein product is CASSVKGQAHYEQYF.